These 11 T cell receptor beta chains came from one sample sequenced in a study of T cells in Graves' hyperthyroidism and ophthalmopathy (dated by TCRdb to about 2019). The library was built by means of multiplex PCR. The sample was run on an Illumina HiSeq 2000. TCR beta CDR3 regions were amplified from RNA transcripts. A first-round RT-PCR of the TCR CDR3 used the HTBI primer set with the Qiagen OneStep RT-PCR kit. TCRdb reprocessed the public reads (quality trimming at Q25 with fastp, clone calling with MiXCR) and kept in-frame beta chains. Rows with a matching CDR3 protein are joined into one entry that keeps the most common DNA and genes. Present in this sample are fewer than 500,000 distinct CDR3 sequences, roughly 13% of which were seen just once. The ten largest clones capture around 21% of the sample. Sequencing was performed on blood. The origin of the receptors is a man aged 30-40 years with Graves' hyperthyroidism that later progressed to Graves' ophthalmopathy.

This clonotype was seen a single time. The genes are TRBV20-1 and TRBJ2-3, with D possibly TRBD2 on 6 matching bases. V lost 1 base and J lost 4, with 12 bases in between. The CDR3 runs to 14 residues. Germline V gene sequence: CDR1 DFQATT, CDR2 SNEGSKA (reference sequence). The CDR3 spells CSARGLVAPDTQYF. The CDR3 coding sequence is TGCAGTGCTAGAGGACTAGTAGCCCCAGATACGCAGTATTTT.

This clonotype was counted only a few times. The chain is built from TRBV4-1 and TRBJ1-1; maybe TRBD1 (5 bases). Germline V gene lookup returns CDR1 MGHRA and CDR2 YSYEKL. The V gene lost 4 bases and the J gene lost 0 bases, with 15 bases spanning the gap. CDR3 length: 16 residues. CDR3 sequence reads: CASSLRGRGLNTEAFF. DNA for the CDR3: TGCGCCAGCAGCCTACGGGGGAGAGGGTTGAACACTGAAGCTTTCTTT.

This clonotype was seen more than once but under ten times. This chain joins TRBV5-6 and TRBJ2-1; weak D call: TRBD1 (6 bases). Per the germline V gene, CDR1 is SGHDT and CDR2 is YYEEEE. V lost 2 bases and J lost 11, with 8 bases in between. The CDR3 sequence is 11 residues long. The CDR3 protein is CASSFQGKQFF. The CDR3 nucleotides are TGTGCCAGCAGCTTCCAGGGGAAGCAGTTCTTC.

This clonotype was counted ten times or more. The chain is built from TRBV2 and TRBJ1-2; 9 positions agree with TRBD1. Germline V gives CDR1 SNHLY, CDR2 FYNNEI. V dropped 8 bases and J dropped 3; count of bases not matched to a gene: 7. CDR3 length equals 14 residues. The CDR3, as DNA: TGTGCCAGCGAACCGGGACAGGGAGACTATGGCTACACCTTC. Its protein is CASEPGQGDYGYTF.

Of note for this clonotype: A much larger clone lies one base from this, so it may be a read error. This chain joins TRBV7-3 and TRBJ2-7; 7 positions agree with TRBD2. This CDR3 has 16 residues. J gave up 4 bases and V 5 bases, and 14 bases lay outside the gene matches. The germline CDR1 and CDR2 sequences are SGHTA and FQGTGA. The CDR3 DNA reads TGTGCCAGCAGCCCGGGAGGAGGGTGCGCTTTTTACGAGCAGTACTTC. Its translation is CASSPGGGCAFYEQYF.

This clonotype turned up a few times. CDR3 residues: CSVDSGAVNEQFF. The CDR3, as DNA: TGCAGCGTTGACAGCGGGGCCGTCAATGAGCAGTTCTTC. The chain recombines TRBV29-1 with TRBJ2-1; the match to TRBD2 covers 7 bases. The V gene's germline CDR1 is SQVTM and CDR2 ANQGSEA. This CDR3 has 13 amino acids. V trimming: 3 bases; J trimming: 6 bases; junction bases outside the gene matches: 5.

This clonotype showed up many times. The V and J genes are TRBV18 and TRBJ1-1, with D possibly matching TRBD1 (5 bases). Trimming cost V 6 bases and J 1 base, with 12 bases left between them. In germline, CDR1 is KGHSH, CDR2 LQKENI. The CDR3 runs to 14 residues. CDR3 nucleotides: TGTGCCAGCTCGCACGGGACGCCGAACACTGAAGCTTTCTTT. Amino acid sequence: CASSHGTPNTEAFF. The full variable domain, rest sourced from reference TRBV18 and TRBJ1-1, is NAGVMQNPRHLVRRRGQEARLRCSPMKGHSHVYWYRQLPEEGLKFMVYLQKENIIDESGMPKERFSAEFPKEGPSILRIQQVVRGDSAAYFCASSHGTPNTEAFFGQGTRLTVV.

This clonotype was observed many times. The chain is built from TRBV28 and TRBJ1-4; TRBD1 matches 7 bases. CDR1 MDHEN and CDR2 SYDVKM come from the germline V gene. The CDR3 contains 17 residues. J was trimmed by 5 bases and V by 4 bases; bases with no gene match: 13. As DNA, the CDR3 is TGTGCCAGCAGTTCTGACAGGGCCGGCTTACTGAATGAAAAACTGTTTTTT. It translates to CASSSDRAGLLNEKLFF. The complete variable domain, with remaining parts taken from reference TRBV28 and TRBJ1-4, reads DVKVTQSSRYLVKRTGEKVFLECVQDMDHENMFWYRQDPGLGLRLIYFSYDVKMKEKGDIPEGYSVSREKKERFSLILESASTNQTSMYLCASSSDRAGLLNEKLFFGSGTQLSVL.

This chain connects TRBV7-8 to TRBJ2-7, with a weak D call TRBD2 (5 bases). The CDR3 has 15 amino acids. Germline V lookup: CDR1 SGHVS, CDR2 FQNEAQ. The V end was cut by 5 bases, the J end by 0 bases, with 14 bases between. In DNA, the CDR3 is TGTGCCAGCAGCCCCACCCGGCGGGCCTCCTACGAGCAGTACTTC. Translated: CASSPTRRASYEQYF.

The chain links TRBV6-1 to TRBJ1-2, with 11 positions matching TRBD1. Germline CDR1 is MNHNS and CDR2 is SASEGT. The CDR3 contains 14 residues. Trimming took 8 bases from V and 5 from J; bases not matched to a gene: 7. For the CDR3, the DNA is TGTGCCAGCGGAAAGGGACAGGGGGATTATGGCTACACCTTC. Translated: CASGKGQGDYGYTF.

This clonotype was detected many times. V usage is TRBV6-5 and J usage is TRBJ2-6, with no clear D. The germline V and J ends were trimmed by 0 bases and 1 base, with 4 bases remaining between them. The germline V gene has CDR1 MNHEY and CDR2 SVGAGI. The CDR3 runs to 15 residues. CDR3 protein: CASSYSRSGANVLTF. The CDR3 nucleotides are TGTGCCAGCAGTTACTCGAGATCTGGGGCCAACGTCCTGACTTTC.